Listed below are T cell receptor beta chains from one sample, sequenced in a study of T cells in Graves' hyperthyroidism and ophthalmopathy. TCRdb independently ran MiXCR on the multiplex PCR reads; one entry per CDR3 protein. The table records about 350,000 distinct CDR3 sequences, around 18% of them present only once. Material for sequencing was blood. The origin of the receptors is a woman between 40 and 50 years old with Graves' ophthalmopathy. Both conserved end residues are part of each CDR3. D genes are given only for firm matches. The size of a clone is reported for some rows only, either as once, few or many, or as a class for expanded clones.

few,TRBV11-2,NA,TRBJ1-5,CASSSRHLDSLKAQHF,TGTGCCAGCAGCTCCCGACACCTGGACTCCCTCAAGGCCCAGCATTTT
many,TRBV12-3/TRBV12-4,TRBD1,TRBJ1-3,CASSSPTGDGNTIYF,TGTGCCAGCAGTTCCCCTACAGGGGACGGAAACACCATATATTTT
NA,TRBV19,TRBD1,TRBJ1-4,CASKTGGAQEKLFF,TGTGCCAGTAAAACAGGGGGCGCCCAGGAAAAACTGTTTTTT
many,TRBV2,TRBD1,TRBJ1-5,CASSEARRGRNQPQHF,TGTGCCAGCAGTGAAGCGCGCAGGGGGCGGAATCAGCCCCAGCATTTT
NA,TRBV11-2,NA,TRBJ2-5,CASSLEPNPQETQYF,TGTGCCAGCAGCTTAGAGCCGAATCCGCAAGAGACCCAGTACTTC
NA,TRBV6-1,NA,TRBJ1-2,CASSATSRGTTYGYTF,TGTGCCAGCAGTGCCACCTCAAGGGGCACAACCTATGGCTACACCTTC
NA,TRBV10-3,NA,TRBJ2-4,CAPRDPWAKNIQYF,TGTGCCCCACGGGACCCCTGGGCCAAAAACATTCAGTACTTC
many,TRBV5-6,TRBD2,TRBJ2-1,CASSLAGGHYNEQFF,TGTGCCAGCAGCCTAGCGGGAGGGCACTACAATGAGCAGTTCTTC
many,TRBV2,NA,TRBJ2-2,CASSEQGSLSGELFF,TGTGCCAGCAGTGAACAGGGTAGCCTGTCCGGGGAGCTGTTTTTT
NA,TRBV12-3/TRBV12-4,NA,TRBJ1-6,CASSLAGDLKSPLHF,TGTGCCAGCAGTTTGGCGGGGGACCTTAAGTCACCCCTCCACTTT
many,TRBV24-1,TRBD2,TRBJ2-2,CATARGAGGSGELFF,TGTGCCACCGCCCGCGGGGCGGGAGGATCCGGGGAGCTGTTTTTT
many,TRBV4-1,NA,TRBJ2-7,CASSPTPDYEQYF,TGCGCCAGCAGCCCGACTCCCGACTACGAGCAGTACTTC
NA,TRBV5-1,TRBD2,TRBJ2-7,CASSLESGRSYEQYF,TGCGCCAGCAGCTTGGAAAGCGGGAGGTCCTACGAGCAGTACTTC
many,TRBV15,NA,TRBJ2-2,CATSRVSPFTGELFF,TGTGCCACCAGCAGAGTTTCCCCGTTTACCGGGGAGCTGTTTTTT
many,TRBV11-1,NA,TRBJ2-2,CASSINGVRKVGELFF,TGTGCCAGCAGTATCAATGGGGTGCGAAAAGTCGGGGAGCTGTTTTTT
many,TRBV20-1,NA,TRBJ2-4,CSTTPVLAKNIQYF,TGCAGCACGACACCCGTACTAGCCAAAAACATTCAGTACTTC
many,TRBV5-1,NA,TRBJ1-1,CASSYSHRMNTEAFF,TGCGCCAGCAGTTATTCCCACAGAATGAACACTGAAGCTTTCTTT
many,TRBV10-3,TRBD1,TRBJ1-5,CAISGGSWRSNQPQHF,TGTGCCATCTCAGGGGGATCATGGAGGAGCAATCAGCCCCAGCATTTT
NA,TRBV6-4,TRBD1,TRBJ1-5,CASSLGGQGPQHF,TGTGCCAGCAGCTTAGGGGGACAGGGGCCCCAGCATTTT
many,TRBV20-1,TRBD2,TRBJ2-7,CSARGRAGHEQYF,TGCAGTGCTAGGGGGAGGGCTGGGCACGAGCAGTACTTC
NA,TRBV6-1,TRBD1,TRBJ1-1,CASSDDREGTEAFF,TGTGCCAGCAGTGACGACAGGGAAGGCACTGAAGCTTTCTTT
many,TRBV7-6,TRBD2,TRBJ2-2,CASSLLAGGPSTGELFF,TGTGCCAGCAGCTTATTGGCGGGAGGGCCCTCGACCGGGGAGCTGTTTTTT
NA,TRBV28,TRBD2,TRBJ2-7,CASRLRGLAGAYEQYF,TGTGCCAGCAGACTAAGGGGACTAGCGGGGGCCTACGAGCAGTACTTC
many,TRBV19,NA,TRBJ2-2,CASSLGGLVTGELFF,TGTGCCAGTAGTTTGGGAGGTTTAGTCACCGGGGAGCTGTTTTTT
once,TRBV6-2/TRBV6-3,TRBD2,TRBJ2-7,CATLAGGREQYF,TGTGCCACCCTAGCGGGAGGTCGGGAGCAGTACTTC
NA,TRBV6-5,NA,TRBJ1-5,CASSLPPQPQHF,TGTGCCAGCAGTTTGCCCCCTCAGCCCCAGCATTTT
many,TRBV27,NA,TRBJ1-1,CASSLRAGSSTEAFF,TGTGCCAGCAGTTTACGGGCAGGCAGTTCCACTGAAGCTTTCTTT
many,TRBV5-1,NA,TRBJ2-2,CASSLESYNRGELFF,TGCGCCAGCAGCTTGGAATCATATAACCGCGGGGAGCTGTTTTTT
NA,TRBV28,TRBD2,TRBJ2-5,CASSLLAGRQTQYF,TGTGCCAGCAGTTTACTAGCGGGCCGCCAGACCCAGTACTTC
many,TRBV6-5,TRBD1,TRBJ1-1,CASSYRHGQGSRTTEAFF,TGTGCCAGCAGTTACAGGCATGGACAGGGGTCCCGGACGACTGAAGCTTTCTTT
many,TRBV27,NA,TRBJ1-1,CASSLDIYTEAFF,TGTGCCAGCAGTCTCGACATCTACACTGAAGCTTTCTTT
few,TRBV19,TRBD1,TRBJ1-1,CASSPQRTGQYTEAFF,TGTGCCAGTAGCCCCCAACGGACGGGACAGTACACTGAAGCTTTCTTT
many,TRBV28,TRBD1,TRBJ1-5,CASSLSGPGGYSNQPQHF,TGTGCCAGCAGTTTATCCGGGCCAGGGGGTTATAGCAATCAGCCCCAGCATTTT
NA,TRBV15,TRBD1,TRBJ2-7,CATSLRGPYEQYF,TGTGCCACCAGCCTCAGGGGGCCCTACGAGCAGTACTTC
many,TRBV5-1,NA,TRBJ2-2,CASSLGRLTGELFF,TGCGCCAGCAGCTTGGGTCGCCTCACCGGGGAGCTGTTTTTT
many,TRBV4-1,NA,TRBJ2-7,CASSQVEGGQYEQYF,TGCGCCAGCAGCCAAGTAGAGGGCGGCCAATACGAGCAGTACTTC
many,TRBV6-2/TRBV6-3,TRBD2,TRBJ2-2,CASSPSGKGTGELFF,TGTGCCAGCAGTCCTAGCGGGAAGGGAACCGGGGAGCTGTTTTTT
many,TRBV6-5,NA,TRBJ1-2,CASSPGRGSTNYGYTF,TGTGCCAGCAGTCCAGGGAGGGGGTCCACTAACTATGGCTACACCTTC
many,TRBV5-1,NA,TRBJ2-2,CASSSRDRTGELFF,TGCGCCAGCAGCTCAAGGGATCGGACCGGGGAGCTGTTTTTT
many,TRBV19,NA,TRBJ1-5,CASSTRQLDSNQPQHF,TGTGCCAGTAGTACAAGACAGCTAGATAGCAATCAGCCCCAGCATTTT
NA,TRBV6-2/TRBV6-3,NA,TRBJ1-1,CASSYSGRPRAFF,TGTGCCAGCAGTTACTCGGGACGCCCCCGCGCTTTCTTT
many,TRBV6-5,TRBD1,TRBJ2-7,CASSWPGQGTYEQYF,TGTGCCAGCAGTTGGCCGGGACAGGGGACCTACGAGCAGTACTTC
many,TRBV29-1,NA,TRBJ2-2,CSVVGGSNTGELFF,TGCAGCGTTGTTGGGGGCTCCAACACCGGGGAGCTGTTTTTT
many,TRBV28,NA,TRBJ1-5,CASSHRGASYQPQHF,TGTGCCAGCAGTCACCGTGGGGCCAGCTATCAGCCCCAGCATTTT
once,TRBV2,TRBD1,TRBJ1-5,CASNRQGPHSNQPQHF,TGTGCCAGCAACAGACAGGGGCCCCATAGCAATCAGCCCCAGCATTTT
NA,TRBV7-3,NA,TRBJ2-5,CASSQKGNSETQYF,TGTGCCAGCAGCCAGAAGGGAAATAGCGAGACCCAGTACTTC
many,TRBV20-1,NA,TRBJ2-5,CSATSLGGEETQYF,TGCAGTGCTACCAGTCTTGGGGGAGAAGAGACCCAGTACTTC
many,TRBV14,NA,TRBJ1-3,CASSQDILGNTIYF,TGTGCCAGCAGCCAAGATATTCTGGGGAACACCATATATTTT
NA,TRBV19,NA,TRBJ2-1,CASRPRVAASYNEQFF,TGTGCCAGTAGACCCCGAGTAGCGGCCAGTTACAATGAGCAGTTCTTC
many,TRBV6-2/TRBV6-3,TRBD2,TRBJ2-5,CASNNGGRNVETQYF,TGTGCCAGCAACAACGGGGGGAGAAATGTAGAGACCCAGTACTTC
many,TRBV28,TRBD1,TRBJ1-1,CASSLDRGRGTEAFF,TGTGCCAGCAGTTTGGACAGGGGGAGGGGCACTGAAGCTTTCTTT
many,TRBV7-9,NA,TRBJ1-1,CASSLALKDTEAFF,TGTGCCAGCAGCTTAGCTTTGAAGGACACTGAAGCTTTCTTT
many,TRBV9,NA,TRBJ2-2,CASSADLRANTGELFF,TGTGCCAGCAGCGCCGACCTTCGCGCGAACACCGGGGAGCTGTTTTTT
many,TRBV28,TRBD2,TRBJ2-5,CASSRAGETQYF,TGTGCCAGCAGTCGAGCGGGGGAGACCCAGTACTTC